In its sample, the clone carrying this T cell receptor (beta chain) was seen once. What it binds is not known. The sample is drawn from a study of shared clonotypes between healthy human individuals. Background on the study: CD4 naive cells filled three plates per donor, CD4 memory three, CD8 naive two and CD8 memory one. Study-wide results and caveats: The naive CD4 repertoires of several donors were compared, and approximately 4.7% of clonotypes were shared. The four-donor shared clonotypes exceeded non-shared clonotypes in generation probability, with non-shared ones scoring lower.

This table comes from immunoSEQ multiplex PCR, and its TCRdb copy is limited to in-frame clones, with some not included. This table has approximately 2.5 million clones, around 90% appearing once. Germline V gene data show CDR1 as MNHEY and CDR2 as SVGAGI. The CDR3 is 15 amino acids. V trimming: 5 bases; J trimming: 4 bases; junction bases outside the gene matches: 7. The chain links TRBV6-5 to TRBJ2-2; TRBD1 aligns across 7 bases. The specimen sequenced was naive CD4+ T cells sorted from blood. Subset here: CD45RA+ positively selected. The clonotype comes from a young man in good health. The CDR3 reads CASSRGGVGTGELFF. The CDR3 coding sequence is TGTGCCAGCAGTCGAGGGGGCGTCGGCACCGGGGAGCTGTTTTTT.